The subject of this entry is one T cell receptor beta chain. Antigen: not known. J gave up 0 bases and V 5 bases, and 7 bases lay outside the gene matches. The length of the CDR3 is 19 residues. From germline, CDR1 is PRHDT and CDR2 FYEKMQ (reference sequence). The data were taken from a study of CD8 T cells in Susac syndrome. The study used treatment-naive patients who had stable or active relapsing-remitting disease as multiple sclerosis controls. Study-wide findings and caveats: The study admitted that it had a relatively small number of individuals in its TCR sequencing and HLA analysis.

An amount of RNA that ranged from roughly 0.45 to 1 ug was reverse transcribed with random hexamers. Amplification of TCR beta CDR3 was carried out by immunoSEQ multiplex PCR, which covered 54 Vbeta and 13 Jbeta segments. MiXCR, applied by TCRdb to the immunoSEQ multiplex PCR reads, yields one record per CDR3 protein. The top ten hold roughly 0.15% of the sample, which has about 150,000 distinct CDR3 sequences, less than 97% seen once. The source is a human donor with multiple sclerosis. The specimen was CD8+ T cells from PBMCs. V is TRBV13 and J is TRBJ2-1, with TRBD2 identical over 16 bases. CDR3 amino acids: CASSEGLAGGPSSYNEQFF. CDR3 DNA sequence: TGTGCCAGCAGCGAGGGACTAGCGGGGGGGCCTAGCTCCTACAATGAGCAGTTCTTC.